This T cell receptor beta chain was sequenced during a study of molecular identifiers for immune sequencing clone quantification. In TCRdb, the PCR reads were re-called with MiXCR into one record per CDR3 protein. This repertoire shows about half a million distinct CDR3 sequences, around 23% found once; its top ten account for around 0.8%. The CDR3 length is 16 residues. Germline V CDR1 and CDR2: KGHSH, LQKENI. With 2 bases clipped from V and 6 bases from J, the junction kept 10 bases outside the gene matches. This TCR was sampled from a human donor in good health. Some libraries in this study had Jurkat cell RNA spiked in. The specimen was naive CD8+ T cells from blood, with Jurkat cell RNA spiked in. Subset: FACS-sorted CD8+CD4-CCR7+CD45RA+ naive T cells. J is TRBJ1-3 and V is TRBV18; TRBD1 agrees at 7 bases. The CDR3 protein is CASSPYEDRMENTIYF. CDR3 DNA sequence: TGTGCCAGCTCACCATACGAGGACAGGATGGAAAACACCATATATTTT.